Described below is a single T cell receptor beta chain sequence and its context. Original processing notes: Researchers report that nucleated cell counts were estimated from reference gene primer amplification. The table came from immunoSEQ multiplex PCR; TCRdb's copy has only in-frame clones and leaves some out. Clone size and the V and J calls come from that table; the DNA yielded D and trimming. The table records a few hundred thousand clones, 65% to 90% of them present only once. This CDR3 spans 14 amino acids. With 2 bases removed from V and 1 base from J, the gap between germline ends came to 8 bases. Germline CDR1 and CDR2: SGHTA and FQGNSA. The data were taken from a study of blood T cell repertoires in COVID-19. The wider study: Samples came from the United States, Italy and Spain, spanning acute and convalescent COVID-19. Sample material is recorded as cDNA or gDNA derived from T cells, B-cell-depleted T cells, or PBMCs.

This TCR was sampled from a woman aged 40 to 50 who had recovered from COVID-19. The gene calls are TRBV7-2 and TRBJ1-1, with D unclear. The sample comprised peripheral blood. As DNA, the CDR3 is TGTGCCAGCAGCTTAAATGCGGGGAACACTGAAGCTTTCTTT. The encoded protein is CASSLNAGNTEAFF.